A single T cell receptor (beta chain) is shown here with its context. The antigen is undetermined. These data come from a study of cytomegalovirus exposure and HLA in healthy donors. The J segment lost 1 base and the V segment lost 1 base, leaving 1 base of the junction unmatched. The CDR3 has 15 amino acids. Per germline, CDR1 SEHNR and CDR2 FQNEAQ (reference sequence). Primers for the PCR totalled 60 Vbeta and 13 Jbeta. This table comes from immunoSEQ multiplex PCR, and its TCRdb copy is limited to in-frame clones, with some not included. Seen here are fewer than 250,000 clones, roughly 80% observed once, and the top ten hold around 15%. The study's findings and limits: Later analysis reportedly placed an Asian-associated ancestry cluster below the approximately 700-donor mean in N-insertions.

The rearrangement joins TRBV7-9 to TRBJ1-1; 9 positions match TRBD1. The TCR sequence derives from a man aged 35 to 55 in good health and CMV-seronegative. Sequenced material: PBMCs. The CDR3: CASSLEGQGNTEAFF. The CDR3 region has the DNA TGTGCCAGCAGCTTAGAGGGACAGGGGAACACTGAAGCTTTCTTT.